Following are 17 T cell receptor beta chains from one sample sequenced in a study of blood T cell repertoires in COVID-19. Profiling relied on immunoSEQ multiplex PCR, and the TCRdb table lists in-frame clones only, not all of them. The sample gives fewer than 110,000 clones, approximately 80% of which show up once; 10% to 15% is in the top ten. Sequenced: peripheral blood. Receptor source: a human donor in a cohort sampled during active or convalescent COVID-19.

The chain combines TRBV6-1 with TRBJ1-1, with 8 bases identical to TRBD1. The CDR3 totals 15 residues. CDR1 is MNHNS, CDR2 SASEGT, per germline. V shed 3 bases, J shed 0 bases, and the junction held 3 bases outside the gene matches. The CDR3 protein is CASSDPGQVNTEAFF. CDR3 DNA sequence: TGTGCCAGCAGTGACCCGGGACAGGTGAACACTGAAGCTTTCTTT.

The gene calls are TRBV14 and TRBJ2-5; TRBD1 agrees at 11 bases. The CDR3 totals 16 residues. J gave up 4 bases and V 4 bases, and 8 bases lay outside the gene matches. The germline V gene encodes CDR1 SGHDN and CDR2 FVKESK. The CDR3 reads CASSRPGQGGRETQYF. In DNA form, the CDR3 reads TGTGCCAGCAGCCGACCGGGACAGGGGGGTCGAGAGACCCAGTACTTC.

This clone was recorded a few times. Written as DNA, the CDR3 is TGTGCCAGCAGCCAAGATCGGACAGTCAATCAGCCCCAGCATTTT. As protein: CASSQDRTVNQPQHF. The rearrangement links TRBV4-2 to TRBJ1-5; D might be TRBD1 (6 bases). There are 15 residues in the CDR3. Per germline, CDR1 LGHNA and CDR2 YNFKEQ. V was shortened by 0 bases and J by 3 bases, with 9 bases between the two germline ends.

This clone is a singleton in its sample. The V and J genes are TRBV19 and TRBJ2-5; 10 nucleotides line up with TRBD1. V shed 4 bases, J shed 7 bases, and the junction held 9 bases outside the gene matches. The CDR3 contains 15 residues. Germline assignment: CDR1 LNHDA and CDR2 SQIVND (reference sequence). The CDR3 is CASSTPGQGLGTQYF. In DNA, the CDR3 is TGTGCCAGTAGTACACCGGGACAGGGGTTAGGGACCCAGTACTTC.

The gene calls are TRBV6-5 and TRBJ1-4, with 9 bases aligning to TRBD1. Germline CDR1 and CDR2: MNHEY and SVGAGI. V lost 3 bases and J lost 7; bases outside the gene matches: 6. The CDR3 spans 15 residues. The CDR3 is CASSYSGTGFEKLFF. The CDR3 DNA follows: TGTGCCAGCAGTTATTCCGGGACAGGGTTTGAAAAACTGTTTTTT.

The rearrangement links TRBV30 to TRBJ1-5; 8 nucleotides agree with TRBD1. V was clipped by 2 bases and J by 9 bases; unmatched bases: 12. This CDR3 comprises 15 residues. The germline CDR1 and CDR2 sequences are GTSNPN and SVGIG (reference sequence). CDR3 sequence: CAWSLPTGALGPQHF. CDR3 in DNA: TGTGCCTGGAGTCTCCCGACAGGGGCCCTTGGGCCCCAGCATTTT.

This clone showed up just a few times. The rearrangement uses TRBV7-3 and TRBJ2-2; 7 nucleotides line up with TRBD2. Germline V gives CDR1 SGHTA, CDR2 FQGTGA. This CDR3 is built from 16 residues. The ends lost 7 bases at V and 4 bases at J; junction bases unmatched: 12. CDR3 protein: CASKATGGVSTGELFF. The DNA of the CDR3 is TGTGCCAGCAAGGCCACGGGGGGTGTTTCCACCGGGGAGCTGTTTTTT.

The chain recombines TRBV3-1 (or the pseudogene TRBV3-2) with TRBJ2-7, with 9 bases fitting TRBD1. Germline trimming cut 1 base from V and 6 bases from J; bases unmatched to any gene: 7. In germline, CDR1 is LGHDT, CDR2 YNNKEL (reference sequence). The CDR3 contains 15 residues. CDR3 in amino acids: CASSQAQTGGSEQYF. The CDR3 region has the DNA TGTGCCAGCAGCCAAGCCCAGACAGGGGGGAGCGAGCAGTACTTC.

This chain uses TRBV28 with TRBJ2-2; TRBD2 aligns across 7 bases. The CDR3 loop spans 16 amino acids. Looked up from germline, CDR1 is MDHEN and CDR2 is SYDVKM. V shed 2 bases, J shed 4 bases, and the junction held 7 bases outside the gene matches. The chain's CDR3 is CASSLSGTGGTGELFF. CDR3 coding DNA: TGTGCCAGCAGTTTAAGTGGAACGGGGGGCACCGGGGAGCTGTTTTTT.

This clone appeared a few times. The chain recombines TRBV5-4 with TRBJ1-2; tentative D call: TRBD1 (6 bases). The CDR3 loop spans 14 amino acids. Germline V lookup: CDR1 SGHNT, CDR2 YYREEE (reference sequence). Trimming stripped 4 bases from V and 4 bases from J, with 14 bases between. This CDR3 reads CASSPGTQGYGYTF. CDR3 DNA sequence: TGTGCCAGCAGCCCTGGGACACAAGGCTATGGCTACACCTTC.

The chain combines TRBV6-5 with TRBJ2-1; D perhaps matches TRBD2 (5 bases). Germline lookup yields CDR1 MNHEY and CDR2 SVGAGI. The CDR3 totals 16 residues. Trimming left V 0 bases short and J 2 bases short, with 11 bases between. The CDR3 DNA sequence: TGTGCCAGCAGTTACTCCTCGGGATTAGCCTACAATGAGCAGTTCTTC. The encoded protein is CASSYSSGLAYNEQFF.

Here the CDR3 DNA reads TGTGCCAGCAGCTTCTTACTACTCACAGATACGCAGTATTTT. Its protein is CASSFLLLTDTQYF. The chain employs TRBV11-2 and TRBJ2-3, with D uncertain. The CDR3 consists of 14 residues. V was clipped by 3 bases and J by 2 bases, with 9 bases between them. Germline V gene lookup returns CDR1 SGHAT and CDR2 FQNNGV.

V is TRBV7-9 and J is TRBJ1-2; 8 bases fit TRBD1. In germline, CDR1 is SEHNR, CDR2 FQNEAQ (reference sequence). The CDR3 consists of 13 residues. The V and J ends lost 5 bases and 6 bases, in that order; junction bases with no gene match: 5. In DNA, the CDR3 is TGTGCCAGCAGCCCCCCAGGGGGCAATGGCTACACCTTC. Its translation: CASSPPGGNGYTF.

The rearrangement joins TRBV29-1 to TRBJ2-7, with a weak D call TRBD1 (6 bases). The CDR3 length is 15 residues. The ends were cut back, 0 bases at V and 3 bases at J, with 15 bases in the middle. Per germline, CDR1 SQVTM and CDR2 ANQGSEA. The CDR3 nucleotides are TGCAGCGTTGAAGATCCAACAGGGCTCCACTACGAGCAGTACTTC. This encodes CSVEDPTGLHYEQYF.

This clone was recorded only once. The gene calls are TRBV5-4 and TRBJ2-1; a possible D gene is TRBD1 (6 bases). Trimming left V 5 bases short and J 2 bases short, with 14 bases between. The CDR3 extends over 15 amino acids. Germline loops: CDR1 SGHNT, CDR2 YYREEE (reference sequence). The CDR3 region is CASSKPGATYNEQFF. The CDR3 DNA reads TGTGCCAGCAGTAAGCCAGGGGCAACCTACAATGAGCAGTTCTTC.

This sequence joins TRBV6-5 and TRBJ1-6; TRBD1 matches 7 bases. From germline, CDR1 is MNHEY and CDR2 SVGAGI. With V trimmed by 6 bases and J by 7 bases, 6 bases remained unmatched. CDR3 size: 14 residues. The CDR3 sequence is CASSLGTVNSPLHF. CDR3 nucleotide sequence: TGTGCCAGCAGCTTAGGGACAGTAAATTCACCCCTCCACTTT.

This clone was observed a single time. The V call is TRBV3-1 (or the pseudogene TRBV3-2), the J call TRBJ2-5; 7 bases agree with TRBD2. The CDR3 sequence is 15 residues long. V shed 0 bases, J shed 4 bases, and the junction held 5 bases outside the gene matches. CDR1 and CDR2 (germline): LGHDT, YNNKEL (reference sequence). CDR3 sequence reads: CASSQELGRGETQYF. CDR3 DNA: TGTGCCAGCAGCCAAGAGCTGGGGAGGGGAGAGACCCAGTACTTC.